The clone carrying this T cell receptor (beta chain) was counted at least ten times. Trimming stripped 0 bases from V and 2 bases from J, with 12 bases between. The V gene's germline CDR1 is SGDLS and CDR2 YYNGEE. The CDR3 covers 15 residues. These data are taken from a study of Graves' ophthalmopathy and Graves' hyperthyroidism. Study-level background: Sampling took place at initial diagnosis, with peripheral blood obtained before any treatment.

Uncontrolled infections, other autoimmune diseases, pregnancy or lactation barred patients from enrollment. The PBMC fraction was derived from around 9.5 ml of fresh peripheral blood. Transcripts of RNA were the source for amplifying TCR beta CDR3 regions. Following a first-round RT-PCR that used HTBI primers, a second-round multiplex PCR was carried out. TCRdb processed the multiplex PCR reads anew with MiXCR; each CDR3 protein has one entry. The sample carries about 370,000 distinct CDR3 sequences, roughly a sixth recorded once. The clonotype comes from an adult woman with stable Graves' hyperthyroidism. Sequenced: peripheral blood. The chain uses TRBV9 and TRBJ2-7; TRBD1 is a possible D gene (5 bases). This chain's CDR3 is CASSVEPTGTYEQYF. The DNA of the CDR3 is TGTGCCAGCAGCGTAGAGCCCACAGGCACCTACGAGCAGTACTTC.